The 21 T cell receptor beta chains below were found in one sample sequenced in a study of molecular identifiers for immune sequencing clone quantification. TCRdb re-called the PCR reads with MiXCR, one entry per CDR3 protein. The table includes 300,000 to 400,000 distinct CDR3 sequences, 24% detected once. Sequenced material: naive CD8+ T cells from blood, with Jurkat cell RNA spiked in. As to subset: FACS-sorted CD8+CD4-CCR7+CD45RA+ naive T cells. All receptors come from a human donor in good health. Some libraries in this study had Jurkat cell RNA spiked in.

The rearrangement links TRBV14 to TRBJ2-3; D is undetermined. The CDR3 is 13 amino acids. The V gene lost 5 bases and the J gene lost 4 bases, with 10 bases spanning the gap. Germline CDR1 SGHDN, CDR2 FVKESK. CDR3 sequence (DNA): TGTGCCAGCAGCACAAGGTACCCAGATACGCAGTATTTT. This encodes CASSTRYPDTQYF.

The V gene is TRBV6-5, the J gene TRBJ2-5, with 7 bases that match TRBD1. V gave up 5 bases and J gave up 1 base; unmatched junction bases: 1. CDR1 MNHEY and CDR2 SVGAGI come from the germline V gene. There are 13 residues in the CDR3. The CDR3 nucleotides read TGTGCCAGCAGTGGGACAGCCCAAGAGACCCAGTACTTC. This codes for CASSGTAQETQYF.

J is TRBJ1-4 and V is TRBV27; 7 bases are a match to TRBD1. The germline gives CDR1 MNHEY, CDR2 SMNVEV (reference sequence). V shed 8 bases, J shed 0 bases, and the junction held 12 bases outside the gene matches. This CDR3 has 17 residues. For the CDR3, the DNA is TGTGCCAGCGGTCCCGGGACAGATATTACAACTAATGAAAAACTGTTTTTT. Amino acids: CASGPGTDITTNEKLFF.

The chain links TRBV10-2 to TRBJ1-2, with D unresolved. CDR1 is WSHSY, CDR2 SAAADI, per germline. Trimming removed 3 bases from V and 4 bases from J, with 9 bases in between. The CDR3 is 13 amino acids. CDR3 nucleotide sequence: TGCGCCAGCAGTGATGGGGATGCCTATGGCTACACCTTC. Encoded protein: CASSDGDAYGYTF.

The table lists this clonotype with a few counts. The chain couples TRBV19 to TRBJ2-5, with 7 bases lining up with TRBD2. The CDR3 consists of 15 residues. Germline V gene sequence: CDR1 LNHDA, CDR2 SQIVND (reference sequence). Trimming cost V 9 bases and J 2 bases; bases outside gene matches: 12. The CDR3, as DNA: TGTGCCAGCCGAAACGCCGAGCGGGGTCAAGAGACCCAGTACTTC. Translated, it gives CASRNAERGQETQYF.

This clonotype was counted once. Without the conserved terminal phenylalanine or tryptophan, this CDR3 likely stems from a read error. The chain employs TRBV27 and TRBJ2-1, with TRBD2 identical over 8 bases. CDR1 and CDR2 from the germline V gene are MNHEY and SMNVEV (reference sequence). V trimming: 5 bases; J trimming: 4 bases; junction bases outside the gene matches: 10. The CDR3 sequence is 16 residues long. The CDR3 here is CASSPRAGVGYNEQFL. The CDR3 nucleotides are TGTGCCAGCAGTCCCAGAGCGGGAGTCGGGTACAATGAGCAGTTCCTC.

This clonotype showed up many times. V gene TRBV28 combines with J gene TRBJ2-7; D not resolved. The CDR3 has 11 amino acids. V was pared by 4 bases and J by 2 bases, with 3 bases between. The germline CDR1 and CDR2 sequences are MDHEN and SYDVKM. The CDR3: CASSSPYEQYF. The CDR3 DNA sequence: TGTGCCAGCAGTTCGCCCTACGAGCAGTACTTC. Supplemented by reference TRBV28 and TRBJ2-7, the full variable domain reads DVKVTQSSRYLVKRTGEKVFLECVQDMDHENMFWYRQDPGLGLRLIYFSYDVKMKEKGDIPEGYSVSREKKERFSLILESASTNQTSMYLCASSSPYEQYFGPGTRLTVT.

As regards this clonotype: One base away lies a much larger clone, so this may be a sequencing read error. The genes are TRBV24-1 and TRBJ2-3; the D is unclear. Trimming shortened V by 0 bases and J by 10 bases, and 7 bases separated the two germline ends. Germline V lookup: CDR1 KGHDR, CDR2 SFDVKD. The CDR3 is made up of 12 amino acids. This CDR3 reads CATSDLEAPQYF. The CDR3 nucleotides are TGTGCCACCAGTGATTTGGAAGCGCCGCAGTATTTT.

There are a few counts of this clonotype. The chain links TRBV15 to TRBJ1-5; D gene uncertain. The V gene's germline CDR1 is LNHNV and CDR2 YYDKDF (reference sequence). The CDR3 has 12 amino acids. Trimming pared 1 base from V and 7 bases from J, leaving 5 bases between. Here the CDR3 reads CATSRVEQPQHF. CDR3 bases: TGTGCCACCAGCAGAGTGGAACAGCCCCAGCATTTT.

The table lists this clonotype with many counts. V and J are TRBV6-2 or TRBV6-3 and TRBJ1-1; D unresolved. The V gene lost 6 bases and the J gene lost 4 bases, with 12 bases spanning the gap. The CDR3 is 13 residues long. CDR1 is MNHEY and CDR2 is SVGEGT in the germline V gene. The CDR3 protein is CASSSTWSTEAFF. The CDR3 DNA is TGTGCCAGCAGCTCTACATGGAGCACTGAAGCTTTCTTT.

The chain recombines TRBV25-1 with TRBJ1-4; maybe TRBD1 (6 bases). V was pared by 6 bases and J by 4 bases, with 12 bases between. CDR3 length: 14 amino acids. The germline gives CDR1 MGHDK, CDR2 SYGVNS. Here the CDR3 reads CASRPTGNNEKLFF. In DNA form, the CDR3 reads TGTGCCAGCAGACCAACAGGGAATAATGAAAAACTGTTTTTT.

The rearrangement links TRBV20-1 to TRBJ2-1, with TRBD2 matching over 11 bases. Germline values: CDR1 DFQATT, CDR2 SNEGSKA (reference sequence). Trimming took 5 bases from V and 7 from J; bases not matched to a gene: 10. The CDR3 spans 15 residues. DNA of the CDR3: TGCAGTGCTCCGCCCATAGCGGGAGGGCCTAATGAGCAGTTCTTC. Its translation: CSAPPIAGGPNEQFF.

About this clonotype: This could be a read error, since a much larger clone is one nucleotide away. The missing conserved phenylalanine or tryptophan at the end of this CDR3 makes a read error likely. The chain employs TRBV24-1 and TRBJ2-2, with 9 bases aligning to TRBD2. The junction had 0 bases not matched to a gene; V was cut back by 1 base and J by 7 bases. This CDR3 spans 14 amino acids. The germline gives CDR1 KGHDR, CDR2 SFDVKD. The CDR3 coding sequence is TGTGCCACCAGTGATTTACTAGCGGGCGGGGAGCTGTTTGTT. This codes for CATSDLLAGGELFV.

This clonotype was detected only a few times. The genes are TRBV5-4 and TRBJ2-7; 11 bases line up with TRBD1. The V gene's germline CDR1 is SGHNT and CDR2 YYREEE (reference sequence). V dropped 2 bases and J dropped 1; count of bases not matched to a gene: 2. The CDR3 is 15 residues long. The CDR3 protein is CASSFGQGASYEQYF. The CDR3 DNA reads TGTGCCAGCAGCTTTGGACAGGGGGCTTCCTACGAGCAGTACTTC.

This clonotype was detected only a few times. CDR3 amino acids: CASSQVGGFGSSYEQYF. The CDR3 DNA reads as TGCGCCAGCAGCCAAGTGGGGGGGTTCGGTAGCTCCTACGAGCAGTACTTC. This chain links TRBV4-1 with TRBJ2-7; TRBD2 aligns across 7 bases. This CDR3 contains 17 residues. The V gene end was trimmed by 1 base and the J gene end by 0 bases; junction bases not matched to a gene: 9. The germline CDR1 and CDR2 sequences are MGHRA and YSYEKL.

A remark on this clonotype: Possible read error: a much larger clone is one base away. The chain has TRBV12-3 or TRBV12-4 and TRBJ2-3; no reliable D call. This CDR3 comprises 12 residues. The CDR3 region has the DNA TGTGCCAGCAGTTTAGGACATGATATGCAGTATTTT. Translating it yields CASSLGHDMQYF.

In this sample, this clonotype turned up a few times. The chain has TRBV9 and TRBJ2-5; D is perhaps TRBD1 (5 bases). CDR3 length: 16 amino acids. V dropped 3 bases and J dropped 1 base, with 16 bases sitting between them. CDR1 and CDR2 (germline): SGDLS, YYNGEE. The CDR3 sequence is CASSEGYSLLQETQYF. Written as DNA, the CDR3 is TGTGCCAGCAGCGAGGGGTACTCCCTCCTCCAAGAGACCCAGTACTTC. Drawing the rest from reference TRBV9 and TRBJ2-5, the complete variable domain is DSGVTQTPKHLITATGQRVTLRCSPRSGDLSVYWYQQSLDQGLQFLIQYYNGEERAKGNILERFSAQQFPDLHSELNLSSLELGDSALYFCASSEGYSLLQETQYFGPGTRLLVL.

Notes on this clonotype: A clone one base away is much larger, so this may be a read error. The chain recombines TRBV6-5 with TRBJ2-7, with 12 bases identical to TRBD2. With V trimmed by 10 bases and J by 6 bases, 10 bases remained unmatched. Germline V gene sequence: CDR1 MNHEY, CDR2 SVGAGI. The CDR3 loop spans 14 amino acids. This CDR3 reads CATTSGRMFGEQYF. The DNA of the CDR3 is TGTGCCACGACTAGCGGGAGAATGTTCGGCGAGCAGTACTTC.

This clonotype was counted a few times. The J gene is TRBJ2-1, the V gene TRBV29-1, with 11 positions matching TRBD1. CDR3 length equals 13 residues. J was trimmed by 10 bases and V by 4 bases; bases with no gene match: 6. Germline loops: CDR1 SQVTM, CDR2 ANQGSEA. DNA for the CDR3: TGCAGCGTTGTACGGACAGGGGGCCCGGAGCAGTTCTTC. Its protein product is CSVVRTGGPEQFF.

The V gene is TRBV27, the J gene TRBJ1-1; the D is unclear. The CDR3 is 16 amino acids. The germline V gene encodes CDR1 MNHEY and CDR2 SMNVEV (reference sequence). Trimming stripped 1 base from V and 0 bases from J, with 12 bases between. CDR3 loop: CASSLLVPLMNTEAFF. The CDR3 nucleotides are TGTGCCAGCAGTTTATTAGTTCCGCTCATGAACACTGAAGCTTTCTTT.

This chain joins TRBV19 and TRBJ2-7, with D possibly called TRBD1 or TRBD2 (5 bases each). The V and J ends lost 0 bases and 3 bases respectively, with 18 bases between them. The CDR3 loop spans 17 amino acids. Germline loops: CDR1 LNHDA, CDR2 SQIVND (reference sequence). This chain's CDR3 is CASSIDVIGTRDYEQYF. For the CDR3, the DNA is TGTGCCAGTAGTATAGACGTCATCGGGACCCGAGACTACGAGCAGTACTTC.